What follows describes a single TCR beta chain. What this receptor recognizes is not known. One base away there is no much larger clone; base qualities are not given. The entry originates in a study of T cell repertoires in cytomegalovirus infection (dated by TCRdb to about 2019). Looking at the study overall: The HLA type of each donor mattered for the analysis, because public TCR beta signatures pointed to carriage of CMV infection along with the matching HLA type.

Sequencing took place on an Illumina HiSeq 1500. The public reads were run again by TCRdb, first through fastp at Q25 and then through MiXCR, and only productive beta chains were kept. Entries that share a CDR3 protein sequence are merged under the most common genes and DNA. For this sample there are hundreds of thousands of distinct CDR3 sequences; less than 25% appear just once. Around 8% of the sample belongs to the ten largest clones. CDR1 and CDR2 are read off the germline V gene (reference sequence) as DFQATT and SNEGSKA. From the cysteine through the phenylalanine, the CDR3 covers 16 amino acids. The entry retains the CDR3 DNA only, 48 bases that are in frame from base 1. V has 6 bases trimmed and J has 2 bases trimmed; junction bases matching no gene number 10. Findings and caveats that apply to the study as a whole: The ex vivo response was dominated by HLA-C-restricted CMV-specific TCR beta clonotypes, which also provided the single most frequent clonotype in two of eight donors. In both this cohort and an independent roughly 400-donor cohort, the cumulative frequency of public TCR beta family members distinguished carriers of CMV infection plus the relevant HLA type.

The TCR originated in a human donor in good health (CMV status not recorded). Some clones in this sample may be carry-over from other donors' samples. The sequenced sample was CD8+ T cells from PBMCs. The chain employs TRBV20-1 and TRBJ2-5; 12 central nucleotides agree with TRBD2. The CDR3 region: CSAHLPLAGGQETQYF. At the DNA level, the sequence is TGCAGTGCCCATTTACCCCTAGCGGGGGGGCAAGAGACCCAGTACTTC.